Listed below are T cell receptor beta chains from one sample, sequenced in a study of beta chain features in type 1 diabetes. The assay was immunoSEQ multiplex PCR, and TCRdb's table has in-frame clones only and misses some. Of 680,000 or so clones in the sample, roughly 15% were seen once. Input material: naive CD4+ T cells from blood. The receptor source for this set is a man younger than 35 in good health. CDR3s include the opening cysteine and the closing phenylalanine or tryptophan. The D gene is left open where the match is weak. The size of a clone is reported for some rows only, either as once, few or many, or as a class for expanded clones.

J gene: TRBJ2-1; clone size: NA; V gene: TRBV2; CDR3 length: 14; D gene: TRBD2; CDR3 DNA: TGTGCCAGCAGTGGCGCGGGAGTCTACAATGAGCAGTTCTTC; CDR3 protein: CASSGAGVYNEQFF
J gene: TRBJ2-6; clone size: few; V gene: TRBV5-1; CDR3 length: 17; D gene: NA; CDR3 DNA: TGCGCCAGCAGCTCTGTGGGGCTCCTCTCTGGGGCCAACGTCCTGACTTTC; CDR3 protein: CASSSVGLLSGANVLTF
J gene: TRBJ1-1; clone size: NA; V gene: TRBV6-1; CDR3 length: 12; D gene: NA; CDR3 DNA: TGTGCCAGCAGTCTGGGGTACACTGAAGCTTTCTTT; CDR3 protein: CASSLGYTEAFF
J gene: TRBJ2-7; clone size: NA; V gene: TRBV18; CDR3 length: 16; D gene: TRBD1; CDR3 DNA: TGTGCCAGCTCGCGCATCACCGGGACAGGGAGCTACGAGCAGTACTTC; CDR3 protein: CASSRITGTGSYEQYF
J gene: TRBJ1-4; clone size: NA; V gene: TRBV5-1; CDR3 length: 14; D gene: NA; CDR3 DNA: TGCGCCAGCAGCTTAGGGCAGCCAAATGAAAAACTGTTTTTT; CDR3 protein: CASSLGQPNEKLFF
J gene: TRBJ2-1; clone size: NA; V gene: TRBV9; CDR3 length: 15; D gene: NA; CDR3 DNA: TGTGCCAGCAGCGTAGCCCCGCAGGGACCAGGCGAGCAGTTCTTC; CDR3 protein: CASSVAPQGPGEQFF
J gene: TRBJ2-7; clone size: NA; V gene: TRBV10-3; CDR3 length: 15; D gene: TRBD1; CDR3 DNA: TGTGCCATCAGTGGTTGGGGACAGGGGTTATACGAGCAGTACTTC; CDR3 protein: CAISGWGQGLYEQYF
J gene: TRBJ2-5; clone size: few; V gene: TRBV4-2; CDR3 length: 15; D gene: TRBD2; CDR3 DNA: TGTGCCAGCAGCGAAAGAGCGGGGGGGAGAGAGACCCAGTACTTC; CDR3 protein: CASSERAGGRETQYF
J gene: TRBJ2-7; clone size: few; V gene: TRBV7-2; CDR3 length: 15; D gene: NA; CDR3 DNA: TGTGCCAGCAGCCCCGTCACGGGATTGACCTACGAGCAGTACTTC; CDR3 protein: CASSPVTGLTYEQYF
J gene: TRBJ2-1; clone size: few; V gene: TRBV28; CDR3 length: 16; D gene: TRBD1; CDR3 DNA: TGTGCCAGCAGTTTCTATTCGGGGACAGGGAACAATGAGCAGTTCTTC; CDR3 protein: CASSFYSGTGNNEQFF
J gene: TRBJ1-6; clone size: NA; V gene: TRBV30; CDR3 length: 14; D gene: TRBD1; CDR3 DNA: TGTGCCTGGAGGAACACAGGGGTTGTTTCACCCCTCCACTTT; CDR3 protein: CAWRNTGVVSPLHF
J gene: TRBJ2-3; clone size: NA; V gene: TRBV6-5; CDR3 length: 14; D gene: NA; CDR3 DNA: TGTGCCAGCAGGGGACATCCCCACACAGATACGCAGTATTTT; CDR3 protein: CASRGHPHTDTQYF
J gene: TRBJ1-3; clone size: few; V gene: TRBV20-1; CDR3 length: 11; D gene: NA; CDR3 DNA: TGCAGTGCTATATCTGGAAACACCATATATTTT; CDR3 protein: CSAISGNTIYF
J gene: TRBJ2-7; clone size: NA; V gene: TRBV19; CDR3 length: 14; D gene: NA; CDR3 DNA: TGTGCCAGTAGTACCCTATCCAGGGAGCGCGAGCAGTACTTC; CDR3 protein: CASSTLSREREQYF
J gene: TRBJ2-6; clone size: few; V gene: TRBV5-5; CDR3 length: 20; D gene: TRBD1; CDR3 DNA: TGTGCCAGCAGCTTGGGTTGGTCCGGGACAGGGGGCGCTGGGGCCAACGTCCTGACTTTC; CDR3 protein: CASSLGWSGTGGAGANVLTF
J gene: TRBJ1-4; clone size: few; V gene: TRBV6-4; CDR3 length: 14; D gene: NA; CDR3 DNA: TGTGCCAGCAGTGACAAAGGGGTTGGCGAAAAACTGTTTTTT; CDR3 protein: CASSDKGVGEKLFF
J gene: TRBJ2-7; clone size: few; V gene: TRBV29-1; CDR3 length: 13; D gene: TRBD2; CDR3 DNA: TGCAGCGCTGCTAGCGGGGCCTCCTACGAGCAGTACTTC; CDR3 protein: CSAASGASYEQYF
J gene: TRBJ2-2; clone size: many; V gene: TRBV14; CDR3 length: 13; D gene: NA; CDR3 DNA: TGTGCCAGCAGCCACTTCGGGACCGGGGAGCTGTTTTTT; CDR3 protein: CASSHFGTGELFF
J gene: TRBJ2-3; clone size: few; V gene: TRBV7-3; CDR3 length: 14; D gene: NA; CDR3 DNA: TGTGCCAGCAGCTTATGGGGCTACACAGATACGCAGTATTTT; CDR3 protein: CASSLWGYTDTQYF
J gene: TRBJ2-2; clone size: few; V gene: TRBV9; CDR3 length: 14; D gene: NA; CDR3 DNA: TGTGCCAGCAGCATCAGGACAGACACCGGGGAGCTGTTTTTT; CDR3 protein: CASSIRTDTGELFF
J gene: TRBJ2-6; clone size: few; V gene: TRBV15; CDR3 length: 15; D gene: NA; CDR3 DNA: TGTGCCACCAGCAGAGGGTCTACTGGGGCCAACGTCCTGACTTTC; CDR3 protein: CATSRGSTGANVLTF
J gene: TRBJ2-7; clone size: few; V gene: TRBV13; CDR3 length: 13; D gene: NA; CDR3 DNA: TGTGCCAGCCAAAACCCCCGCACCTACGAGCAGTACTTC; CDR3 protein: CASQNPRTYEQYF
J gene: TRBJ1-5; clone size: NA; V gene: TRBV6-6; CDR3 length: 15; D gene: NA; CDR3 DNA: TGTGCCAGCAGTTACCAGGGAGGCCCTAATCAGCCCCAGCATTTT; CDR3 protein: CASSYQGGPNQPQHF
J gene: TRBJ1-2; clone size: NA; V gene: TRBV5-1; CDR3 length: 13; D gene: NA; CDR3 DNA: TGCGCCAGCAGCACGGACGGAAACTATGGCTACACCTTC; CDR3 protein: CASSTDGNYGYTF
J gene: TRBJ2-1; clone size: NA; V gene: TRBV11-2; CDR3 length: 16; D gene: TRBD2; CDR3 DNA: TGTGCCAGCAGCCCCATCAGCGGGAGAGGCTACAATGAGCAGTTCTTC; CDR3 protein: CASSPISGRGYNEQFF